This T cell receptor beta chain emerged from a study of T cells in Graves' hyperthyroidism and ophthalmopathy. Individuals with ophthalmopathy presented a Clinical Activity Score of at least 3, a NOSPECS grade of at least 4 and a duration under 3 months. V gave up 0 bases and J gave up 6 bases; unmatched junction bases: 5. The V gene's germline CDR1 is SGHRS and CDR2 YFSETQ. The length of the CDR3 is 14 residues. Amplification targeted TCR beta CDR3 regions from RNA transcripts. A set of HTBI primers served as the primers for a first-round RT-PCR of the TCR CDR3. TCRdb reanalysed the multiplex PCR reads using MiXCR and keeps one entry per CDR3 protein. The sample records under 350,000 distinct CDR3 sequences, 17% being singletons.

The source material was blood. This clonotype was sampled from a woman aged 55 to 70 with Graves' ophthalmopathy. This chain connects TRBV5-1 to TRBJ2-7, with 8 bases identical to TRBD2. The CDR3 region is CASSLVGLAGEQYF. The CDR3 region has the DNA TGCGCCAGCAGCTTGGTCGGACTAGCCGGCGAGCAGTACTTC.